This TCR beta chain was recorded in a study of blood T cell repertoires in COVID-19. Looking at the study overall: The origin of the acute and convalescent COVID-19 samples was the United States, Italy and Spain. PBMCs, B-cell-depleted T cells, or T cells were the source of the cDNA or gDNA that made up the material.

The junction had 14 bases not matched to a gene; V was cut back by 1 base and J by 5 bases. Germline V gene sequence: CDR1 SGDLS, CDR2 YYNGEE. The CDR3 consists of 18 residues. Per the authors' pipeline: For nucleated cells, counts were estimated from reference gene primer amplification. Clones were sequenced by immunoSEQ multiplex PCR, and TCRdb holds only the in-frame ones, with some missing. For V, J and clone size, that table is used; D and trimming come from the DNA. The sample carries 70,000 to 95,000 clones, roughly three quarters recorded once. Seattle-derived patients entered the study during active infection and were followed longitudinally. This clone has only one observation.

The genes are TRBV9 and TRBJ2-2; 7 bases agree with TRBD2. This TCR came from a man aged 60 to 75 with COVID-19, enrolled during active disease. Material for sequencing was peripheral blood. The CDR3 DNA reads as TGTGCCAGCAGCGTAAATTCCGGCGGGAGCCCAGGGACCGGGGAGCTGTTTTTT. Its translation: CASSVNSGGSPGTGELFF. Full variable domain (missing parts from reference TRBV9 and TRBJ2-2): DSGVTQTPKHLITATGQRVTLRCSPRSGDLSVYWYQQSLDQGLQFLIQYYNGEERAKGNILERFSAQQFPDLHSELNLSSLELGDSALYFCASSVNSGGSPGTGELFFGEGSRLTVL.